This TCR beta chain was identified in a study of shared clonotypes between healthy human individuals. The ends lost 0 bases at V and 5 bases at J; junction bases unmatched: 5. CDR1 and CDR2 (germline): SGDLS, YYNGEE. This CDR3 is 15 amino acids long. Produced via immunoSEQ multiplex PCR; TCRdb's table is partial and in-frame only. The repertoire has 2.5 million or so clones, about 92% of them found once; the top ten carry 0.11% to 0.15%. Sequenced: naive CD4+ T cells sorted from blood. Subset meaning: CD45RA+ positively selected. The clonotype comes from a man between 18 and 29 years old in good health. The chain couples TRBV9 to TRBJ2-3; 8 bases line up with TRBD2. In DNA, the CDR3 is TGTGCCAGCAGCGTAGCGGGGGGGCTCTTAGATACGCAGTATTTT. It translates to CASSVAGGLLDTQYF.